The source of this T cell receptor beta chain is a study of cytomegalovirus exposure and HLA in healthy donors. Findings and limits, study-wide: Rates of TCR association differed by HLA locus in a later analysis, with DRB1 highest and HLA-C lowest. An observed cluster of highly shared sequence variants was recorded as a likely sequencing artifact.

There are 12 residues in the CDR3. V was shortened by 5 bases and J by 4 bases, with 9 bases between the two germline ends. Germline assignment: CDR1 SGHAT and CDR2 FQNNGV. This clone has only a few counts. Its antigen is not known. The PCR contained 60 Vbeta and 13 Jbeta primers. Profiling relied on immunoSEQ multiplex PCR, and the TCRdb table lists in-frame clones only, not all of them. Here the sample spans 150,000 to 200,000 clones, roughly 74% being singletons. The receptor was isolated from a man younger than 35 in good health and CMV-seropositive. V is TRBV11-2 and J is TRBJ2-7; tentatively, D is TRBD1 (6 bases). Input material: PBMCs. Here the CDR3 DNA reads TGTGCCAGCAGCCCGAGGGGGTACGAGCAGTACTTC. Amino acids: CASSPRGYEQYF.